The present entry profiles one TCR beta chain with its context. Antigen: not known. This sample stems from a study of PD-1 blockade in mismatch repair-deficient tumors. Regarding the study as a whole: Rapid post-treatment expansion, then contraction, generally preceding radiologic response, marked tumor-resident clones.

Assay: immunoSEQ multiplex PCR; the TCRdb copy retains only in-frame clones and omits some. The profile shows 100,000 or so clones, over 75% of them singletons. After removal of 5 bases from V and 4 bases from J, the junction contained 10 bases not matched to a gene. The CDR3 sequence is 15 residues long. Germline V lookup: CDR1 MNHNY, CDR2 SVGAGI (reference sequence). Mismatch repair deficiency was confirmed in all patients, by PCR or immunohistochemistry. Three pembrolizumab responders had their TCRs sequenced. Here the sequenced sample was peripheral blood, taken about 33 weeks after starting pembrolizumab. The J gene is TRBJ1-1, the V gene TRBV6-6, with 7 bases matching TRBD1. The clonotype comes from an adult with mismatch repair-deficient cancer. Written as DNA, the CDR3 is TGTGCCAGCAGTATCCCGGGACAGCTTGGCACTGAAGCTTTCTTT. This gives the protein CASSIPGQLGTEAFF.